The next 20 T cell receptor beta chains were all read from a single sample in a study of beta chain features in type 1 diabetes. Expressed TCRB transcripts were sequenced, since all the RNA that had been isolated was reverse transcribed. The assay was immunoSEQ multiplex PCR, and TCRdb's table has in-frame clones only and misses some. The sample has over 150,000 clones; about 8.1% are singletons. What was sequenced was central memory CD4+ T cells from blood. These receptors originate from a man between 18 and 35 years old in good health.

CDR3 amino acids: CASSLGDGRSGYTF. The CDR3 DNA reads TGTGCCAGCAGCTTGGGAGACGGGAGATCTGGCTACACCTTC. The J gene is TRBJ1-2, the V gene TRBV5-8; D is ambiguous. V lost 0 bases and J lost 7, with 13 bases in between. The CDR3 loop spans 14 amino acids. Germline CDR1 reads SGHTS; CDR2 reads YDEGEE.

The rearrangement uses TRBV9 and TRBJ2-7; D is unresolved. In germline, CDR1 is SGDLS, CDR2 YYNGEE. V gave up 0 bases and J gave up 4 bases, with 11 bases separating them. This CDR3 region has 14 residues. CDR3: CASSVGPGRYEQYF. Written as DNA, the CDR3 is TGTGCCAGCAGCGTAGGCCCAGGAAGGTACGAGCAGTACTTC.

This clone was observed many times. The chain couples TRBV29-1 to TRBJ2-4, with 11 bases that match TRBD2. Losses at the gene ends were 4 bases for V and 6 bases for J; bases not matched to a gene: 14. This CDR3 comprises 17 residues. Germline loops: CDR1 SQVTM, CDR2 ANQGSEA. The DNA for the CDR3 is TGCAGCGTTGTCCGCGTGAGGGTAGCGGGAGGGCCAAACATTCAGTACTTC. It encodes CSVVRVRVAGGPNIQYF.

This clone was observed a handful of times. The chain combines TRBV6-6 with TRBJ2-7, with 7 nucleotides matching TRBD2. Germline V gene data show CDR1 as MNHNY and CDR2 as SVGAGI (reference sequence). This CDR3 contains 14 residues. J was trimmed by 4 bases and V by 6 bases; bases with no gene match: 9. The CDR3 DNA is TGTGCCAGCAGCATACTTGGCGGGGGTTACGAGCAGTACTTC. It is translated as CASSILGGGYEQYF.

Ten or more counts support this clone. The V gene is TRBV15, the J gene TRBJ2-1; 15 positions match TRBD2. The CDR3 length is 13 residues. V lost 8 bases to trimming and J lost 7 bases; unmatched junction nucleotides: 0. Germline V CDR1 and CDR2: LNHNV, YYDKDF (reference sequence). The DNA for the CDR3 is TGTGCCACCGGACTAGCGGGGGGGAATGAGCAGTTCTTC. It translates to CATGLAGGNEQFF.

This clone was detected many times. V and J are TRBV7-9 and TRBJ1-5, with 8 bases that match TRBD1. Germline trimming cut 6 bases from V and 8 bases from J; bases unmatched to any gene: 6. Per germline, CDR1 SEHNR and CDR2 FQNEAQ (reference sequence). The CDR3 loop spans 13 amino acids. DNA for the CDR3: TGTGCCAGCAGAGCGACAGGGGAAGAGCCCCAGCATTTT. This gives the protein CASRATGEEPQHF.

This clone was detected only a few times. The chain uses TRBV7-8 and TRBJ2-7, with TRBD1 identical over 8 bases. This CDR3 is built from 14 residues. V was clipped by 1 base and J by 3 bases; unmatched bases: 2. Germline V gives CDR1 SGHVS, CDR2 FQNEAQ. CDR3 in amino acids: CASSLGTGSYEQYF. CDR3 DNA sequence: TGTGCCAGCAGCTTAGGGACAGGGAGCTACGAGCAGTACTTC.

In its sample, this clone was seen a few times. The CDR3 region has the DNA TGTGCCAGCAGCTTAAGGCCTCCGGGGGAGGGCCCGACCGGGGAGCTGTTTTTT. This gives the protein CASSLRPPGEGPTGELFF. The V and J genes are TRBV7-3 and TRBJ2-2; 7 nucleotides align to TRBD2. Per the germline V gene, CDR1 is SGHTA and CDR2 is FQGTGA. CDR3 length: 18 amino acids. The J segment lost 5 bases and the V segment lost 1 base, leaving 13 bases of the junction unmatched.

This sequence joins TRBV30 and TRBJ1-2; 10 nucleotides match TRBD1. With V trimmed by 4 bases and J by 8 bases, 13 bases remained unmatched. There are 15 residues in the CDR3. Per the germline V gene, CDR1 is GTSNPN and CDR2 is SVGIG (reference sequence). The CDR3 coding sequence is TGTGCCTGGAAAAGGGGCGGGACAGGGGTTGGGGGCTACACCTTC. This encodes CAWKRGGTGVGGYTF.

As to this clone: Other nucleotide sequences in the sample specify the same CDR3. The CDR3: CASSLRQGWYEQYF. The DNA of the CDR3 is TGTGCCAGCAGCCTCCGACAGGGTTGGTACGAGCAGTACTTC. The chain has TRBV7-2 and TRBJ2-7; 7 nucleotides align to TRBD1. CDR1 and CDR2 from the germline V gene are SGHTA and FQGNSA. The CDR3 runs to 14 residues. V lost 5 bases and J lost 4; bases outside the gene matches: 8.

V gene TRBV15 combines with J gene TRBJ1-2, with 12 bases identical to TRBD1. The CDR3 has 16 residues. V lost 3 bases, J lost 6 bases, and 8 bases stayed unmatched. Germline-derived CDR1 and CDR2 are LNHNV and YYDKDF (reference sequence). CDR3 nucleotides: TGTGCCACCAGCAGGGGACAGGGGGCGACGCTTAATGGCTACACCTTC. Translation: CATSRGQGATLNGYTF.

The sample holds many counts of this clone. The chain links TRBV30 to TRBJ1-5; D might be TRBD1 (5 bases). The CDR3 runs 12 residues. Germline-derived CDR1 and CDR2 are GTSNPN and SVGIG (reference sequence). Trimming removed 5 bases at V and 3 bases at J, with 8 bases between. Written as DNA, the CDR3 is TGTGCCTGGGGGGCCTTCAATCAGCCCCAGCATTTT. Protein: CAWGAFNQPQHF. Full variable domain (remainder filled in from reference TRBV30 and TRBJ1-5): SQTIHQWPATLVQPVGSPLSLECTVEGTSNPNLYWYRQAAGRGLQLLFYSVGIGQISSEVPQNLSASRPQDRQFILSSKKLLLSDSGFYLCAWGAFNQPQHFGDGTRLSIL.

The J gene is TRBJ1-5, the V gene TRBV7-8; 8 nucleotides align to TRBD1. Losses at the gene ends were 4 bases for V and 6 bases for J; bases not matched to a gene: 11. The CDR3 runs to 16 residues. The germline V gene has CDR1 SGHVS and CDR2 FQNEAQ. The CDR3 DNA reads as TGTGCCAGCAGCTCCGACCGGACAGGGTCGGTTCAGCCCCAGCATTTT. Translation gives CASSSDRTGSVQPQHF.

This clone has more than one count but fewer than ten. The chain is built from TRBV28 and TRBJ1-5, with D perhaps TRBD1 (5 bases). Germline loops: CDR1 MDHEN, CDR2 SYDVKM. The germline V and J ends were trimmed by 8 bases and 1 base, with 9 bases remaining between them. This CDR3 has 13 amino acids. CDR3 nucleotides: TGTGCCAGCTACCGACAGAGCAATCAGCCCCAGCATTTT. Translating it yields CASYRQSNQPQHF.

The V gene is TRBV6-5, the J gene TRBJ2-5; D not resolved. From germline, CDR1 is MNHEY and CDR2 SVGAGI. CDR3 length: 13 residues. The ends were cut back, 2 bases at V and 0 bases at J, with 4 bases in the middle. CDR3 protein: CASSYAYQETQYF. The DNA of the CDR3 is TGTGCCAGCAGTTACGCGTACCAAGAGACCCAGTACTTC.

This clone turned up a few times. V usage is TRBV7-2 and J usage is TRBJ2-4, with 8 bases fitting TRBD1. V dropped 3 bases and J dropped 1; count of bases not matched to a gene: 8. The CDR3 is made up of 17 amino acids. Germline V CDR1 and CDR2: SGHTA, FQGNSA. CDR3 amino acids: CASSFYSTGAAKNIQYF. The DNA for the CDR3 is TGTGCCAGCAGCTTCTATTCGACAGGGGCCGCCAAAAACATTCAGTACTTC.

This clone was seen many times. The rearrangement links TRBV7-9 to TRBJ2-1, with 8 bases that match TRBD2. CDR3 length equals 16 residues. Germline V gene sequence: CDR1 SEHNR, CDR2 FQNEAQ (reference sequence). V shed 5 bases and J 0 bases; nucleotides not matched to a gene: 6. The CDR3 sequence: CASSPSGSSSYNEQFF. CDR3 nucleotide sequence: TGTGCCAGCAGCCCCAGCGGGAGTAGCTCCTACAATGAGCAGTTCTTC.

The chain joins TRBV9 to TRBJ1-1; D gene uncertain. The CDR3 contains 16 residues. V was cut by 4 bases and J by 0 bases, with 16 bases left in between. The V gene's germline CDR1 is SGDLS and CDR2 YYNGEE. Written as DNA, the CDR3 is TGTGCCAGCAGCCCGGGATTGAACCTCATGAACACTGAAGCTTTCTTT. Translating gives CASSPGLNLMNTEAFF.

The J gene is TRBJ2-1, the V gene TRBV5-4; the D is unclear. This CDR3 comprises 15 residues. Trimming removed 0 bases at V and 9 bases at J, with 16 bases between. Germline V gene lookup returns CDR1 SGHNT and CDR2 YYREEE (reference sequence). This CDR3 is CASSLVSHLDSEQFF. Here the CDR3 DNA reads TGTGCCAGCAGCTTGGTCTCGCATCTCGATAGTGAGCAGTTCTTC.

This clone was found many times. The chain joins TRBV4-3 to TRBJ1-6; unclear D gene. The V end lost 1 base, the J end lost 8 bases, and 12 bases lay between the germline ends. CDR3 length: 15 residues. Germline V lookup: CDR1 LGHNA, CDR2 YSLEER. This chain's CDR3 is CASSQVTFEDSPLHF. The CDR3 DNA reads TGCGCCAGCAGCCAAGTTACCTTCGAGGATTCACCCCTCCACTTT.